Given below is one T cell receptor beta chain in context. The sample comes from a study of T cell changes during pregnancy in multiple sclerosis. Germline assignment: CDR1 LGHNA and CDR2 YNFKEQ. CDR3 length: 16 amino acids. V lost 0 bases, J lost 4 bases, and 7 bases stayed unmatched. Assay used: immunoSEQ multiplex PCR; TCRdb lists only in-frame clones, some missing. In the table there are about 86,000 clones, 91% of which are singletons. The sample was peripheral blood, taken in the first trimester of pregnancy. This TCR was recovered from a female donor in good health, enrolled as a control in a pregnancy study. The chain has TRBV4-2 and TRBJ1-2; 8 bases are shared with TRBD1. Here the CDR3 reads CASSQDSQGAGYGYTF. For the CDR3, the DNA is TGTGCCAGCAGCCAAGATAGCCAGGGGGCTGGCTATGGCTACACCTTC.